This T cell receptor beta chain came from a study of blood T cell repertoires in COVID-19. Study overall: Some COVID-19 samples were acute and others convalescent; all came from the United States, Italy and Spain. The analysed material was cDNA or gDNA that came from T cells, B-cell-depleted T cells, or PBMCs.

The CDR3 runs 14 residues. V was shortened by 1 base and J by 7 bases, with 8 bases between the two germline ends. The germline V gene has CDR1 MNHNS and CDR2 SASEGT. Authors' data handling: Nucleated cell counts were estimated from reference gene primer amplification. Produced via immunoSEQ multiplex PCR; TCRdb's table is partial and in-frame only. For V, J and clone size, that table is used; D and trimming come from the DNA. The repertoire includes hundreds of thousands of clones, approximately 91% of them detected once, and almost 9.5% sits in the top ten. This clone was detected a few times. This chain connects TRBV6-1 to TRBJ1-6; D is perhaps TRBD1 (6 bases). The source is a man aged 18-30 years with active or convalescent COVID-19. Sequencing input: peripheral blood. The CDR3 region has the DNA TGTGCCAGCAGTGAAGGACAGGAGAATTCACCCCTCCACTTT. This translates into CASSEGQENSPLHF.